The clone carrying this TCR beta chain was seen at least ten times. Its antigen is unidentified. Amplification targeted TCR beta CDR3 regions from RNA transcripts. A set of HTBI primers served as the primers for a first-round RT-PCR of the TCR CDR3. TCRdb analysed the multiplex PCR reads with MiXCR anew, one entry per CDR3 protein. This table holds more than 250,000 distinct CDR3 sequences, nearly 15% found once. This entry belongs to a study of T cells in Graves' hyperthyroidism and ophthalmopathy. CDR3 size: 14 residues. V was pared by 4 bases and J by 8 bases, with 9 bases of the junction left unmatched. Per the germline V gene, CDR1 is MDHEN and CDR2 is SYDVKM. Overall study results and limits: Blood held most thyroid clonotypes expanded above 0.001 frequency.

The sequenced sample consisted of blood. The chain recombines TRBV28 with TRBJ1-2; TRBD1 agrees at 8 bases. This TCR came from a woman in her forties or fifties with Graves' hyperthyroidism that later progressed to Graves' ophthalmopathy. CDR3 protein: CASSSPLTGEGYTF. The DNA of the CDR3 is TGTGCCAGCAGTTCGCCCCTGACAGGGGAGGGCTACACCTTC.